Below are 28 T cell receptor beta chains sequenced from a single sample in a study of shared clonotypes between healthy human individuals. Libraries were prepared by immunoSEQ multiplex PCR; TCRdb keeps only in-frame clonotypes and omits some of them. Of about a million clones in the sample, 65% to 75% were seen once. The source material was memory CD4+ T cells sorted from blood. As to subset: CD45RA-negative fraction. Source of these receptors: a young man in good health.

The V and J genes are TRBV19 and TRBJ2-7; 8 bases are shared with TRBD2. V trimming: 10 bases; J trimming: 1 base; junction bases outside the gene matches: 12. The CDR3 covers 15 residues. Germline CDR1 reads LNHDA; CDR2 reads SQIVND (reference sequence). CDR3 in DNA: TGTGCCACGCGCCAAATAGCGGGGATATCCTACGAGCAGTACTTC. Residues: CATRQIAGISYEQYF.

CDR3 DNA sequence: TGTGCCAGCAGCCGAGGGACGGAGAACACTGAAGCTTTCTTT. Residues: CASSRGTENTEAFF. V and J are TRBV11-2 and TRBJ1-1, with D tentatively TRBD1 (5 bases). Germline V CDR1 and CDR2: SGHAT, FQNNGV. Deletions cut 5 bases from V and 1 base from J, with 11 bases between. The CDR3 consists of 14 residues.

The V call is TRBV20-1, the J call TRBJ1-4; D gene ambiguous. CDR1 is DFQATT and CDR2 is SNEGSKA in the germline V gene (reference sequence). Trimming left V 3 bases short and J 10 bases short, with 9 bases between. The CDR3 runs to 11 residues. CDR3 nucleotide sequence: TGCAGTGCTAGCTTGTTAGGAAAACTGTTTTTT. It encodes CSASLLGKLFF.

This clone occurred once. The V and J genes are TRBV30 and TRBJ2-1; TRBD2 matches 15 bases. Germline V gene lookup returns CDR1 GTSNPN and CDR2 SVGIG (reference sequence). The CDR3 is made up of 16 amino acids. The junction had 6 bases not matched to a gene; V was cut back by 1 base and J by 8 bases. The CDR3 region has the DNA TGTGCCTGGAGTGCGGGGACTAGCGGGGGGACGGATGAGCAGTTCTTC. Translated: CAWSAGTSGGTDEQFF.

The gene calls are TRBV6-6 and TRBJ2-1, with TRBD2 matching 12 bases. V lost 5 bases to trimming and J lost 8 bases; unmatched junction nucleotides: 10. CDR3 length equals 16 residues. Germline V gene data show CDR1 as MNHNY and CDR2 as SVGAGI (reference sequence). This chain's CDR3 is CASSASSGRAPDEQFF. CDR3 DNA: TGTGCCAGCAGTGCGTCTAGCGGGAGGGCCCCCGATGAGCAGTTCTTC.

This clone was observed a few times. The chain links TRBV5-1 to TRBJ2-3; D not certain. The germline CDR1 and CDR2 sequences are SGHRS and YFSETQ. V was shortened by 4 bases and J by 6 bases, with 18 bases between the two germline ends. The CDR3 has 15 amino acids. The CDR3 spells CASSRSTPPADTQYF. The CDR3 region has the DNA TGCGCCAGCAGCCGCTCGACTCCCCCGGCGGATACGCAGTATTTT. Combining the CDR3 with reference TRBV5-1 and TRBJ2-3 gives the whole variable domain KAGVTQTPRYLIKTRGQQVTLSCSPISGHRSVSWYQQTPGQGLQFLFEYFSETQRNKGNFPGRFSGRQFSNSRSEMNVSTLELGDSALYLCASSRSTPPADTQYFGPGTRLTVL.

This chain links TRBV6-6 with TRBJ2-7; D possibly corresponds to TRBD1 (6 bases). Germline CDR1 and CDR2: MNHNY and SVGAGI (reference sequence). V gave up 5 bases and J gave up 5 bases, with 16 bases separating them. This CDR3 is 14 amino acids long. CDR3: CASSPSTGLDEQYF. The CDR3 nucleotides are TGTGCCAGCAGTCCATCGACAGGACTGGACGAGCAGTACTTC.

The V gene is TRBV18, the J gene TRBJ1-6, with D possibly being TRBD1 (5 bases). V lost 0 bases, J lost 9 bases, and 12 bases lay in between. The germline V gene has CDR1 KGHSH and CDR2 LQKENI. The CDR3 has 15 residues. This CDR3 is CASSPPGQGGSPLHF. CDR3 sequence (DNA): TGTGCCAGCTCACCACCGGGCCAGGGTGGTTCACCCCTCCACTTT.

Notes on this clone: This sample also contains other DNA sequences that code for the same CDR3. The V and J genes are TRBV7-9 and TRBJ2-5; the match to TRBD2 covers 7 bases. The trim removed 3 bases at V and 1 base at J, leaving 5 bases unmatched. Germline CDR1 and CDR2: SEHNR and FQNEAQ (reference sequence). This CDR3 is built from 15 residues. The CDR3 protein is CASSLRLASQETQYF. The CDR3 region has the DNA TGTGCCAGCAGCTTGAGACTAGCTTCCCAAGAGACCCAGTACTTC. Full variable domain (remainder filled in from reference TRBV7-9 and TRBJ2-5): DTGVSQNPRHKITKRGQNVTFRCDPISEHNRLYWYRQTLGQGPEFLTYFQNEAQLEKSRLLSDRFSAERPKGSFSTLEIQRTEQGDSAMYLCASSLRLASQETQYFGPGTRLLVL.

The chain has TRBV12-1 and TRBJ2-4. TRBV12-1 is a recognized pseudogene. The CDR3 contains 22 residues. CDR3 residues: CASSFTETPGPTNFVRKNIQYF. The CDR3 DNA reads TGTGCCAGCAGCTTTACGGAGACCCCGGGACCCACAAACTTCGTGCGCAAAAACATTCAGTACTTC.

The rearrangement links TRBV5-8 to TRBJ2-2; 7 bases line up with TRBD1. V gave up 5 bases and J gave up 0 bases; unmatched junction bases: 4. This CDR3 region has 15 residues. Per germline, CDR1 SGHTS and CDR2 YDEGEE. The chain's CDR3 is CASRSGGPNTGELFF. The CDR3 DNA reads as TGTGCCAGCAGGTCAGGGGGACCGAACACCGGGGAGCTGTTTTTT.

In its sample, this clone was seen a few times. The gene calls are TRBV2 and TRBJ2-5; either TRBD1 or TRBD2 may supply D (5 bases each). Germline values: CDR1 SNHLY, CDR2 FYNNEI. This CDR3 is 14 amino acids long. Trimming left V 4 bases short and J 6 bases short, with 15 bases between. The CDR3 spells CASSVLGDGKTQYF. In nucleotides, the CDR3 is TGTGCCAGCAGTGTCCTAGGGGACGGGAAGACCCAGTACTTC.

This chain joins TRBV5-1 and TRBJ2-3, with 11 nucleotides matching TRBD2. The CDR3 spans 15 residues. From germline, CDR1 is SGHRS and CDR2 YFSETQ. J gave up 6 bases and V 4 bases, and 7 bases lay outside the gene matches. The CDR3 DNA reads as TGCGCCAGCAGCGGGACGACTAGCGGGGTGGATACGCAGTATTTT. Encoded protein: CASSGTTSGVDTQYF.

This clone came up once. The chain couples TRBV20-1 to TRBJ1-1, with D uncertain. CDR1 DFQATT and CDR2 SNEGSKA come from the germline V gene (reference sequence). The V and J ends lost 8 bases and 7 bases respectively, with 14 bases between them. The CDR3 runs 11 residues. In DNA, the CDR3 is TGCAGTCACGTGGTAGGAGGTGAAGCTTTCTTT. Translating it yields CSHVVGGEAFF.

The J gene is TRBJ2-1, the V gene TRBV5-1; 9 nucleotides match TRBD1. The CDR3 is made up of 15 amino acids. The junction had 3 bases not matched to a gene; V was cut back by 1 base and J by 4 bases. CDR1 and CDR2 from the germline V gene are SGHRS and YFSETQ. CDR3 sequence (DNA): TGCGCCAGCAGCTTGAAACAGGGGGCTTACAATGAGCAGTTCTTC. Translating it yields CASSLKQGAYNEQFF. The whole variable domain, remainder taken from reference TRBV5-1 and TRBJ2-1, is KAGVTQTPRYLIKTRGQQVTLSCSPISGHRSVSWYQQTPGQGLQFLFEYFSETQRNKGNFPGRFSGRQFSNSRSEMNVSTLELGDSALYLCASSLKQGAYNEQFFGPGTRLTVL.

The CDR3 bases are TGCAGCGTTACAAGTGGCACCGATGAGCAGTTCTTC. Its protein product is CSVTSGTDEQFF. The chain has TRBV29-1 and TRBJ2-1; D unresolved. Germline CDR1 SQVTM, CDR2 ANQGSEA. CDR3 length: 12 amino acids. V dropped 5 bases and J dropped 8 bases, with 13 bases sitting between them.

This rearrangement joins TRBV10-3 to TRBJ2-2, with D uncertain. The V end lost 2 bases, the J end lost 6 bases, and 13 bases lay between the germline ends. The CDR3 spans 15 residues. Germline CDR1 and CDR2: ENHRY and SYGVKD. The CDR3 DNA reads as TGTGCCATCAGTGAGAAGGGTAGAATTGCCGGGGAGCTGTTTTTT. This translates into CAISEKGRIAGELFF.

The J gene is TRBJ2-7, the V gene TRBV21-1; whether TRBD1, the table's D call, matches the DNA was not checked. TRBV21-1 is given as a pseudogene. This CDR3 is built from 17 residues. The CDR3 here is CASSAESPKVVVDEQYF. As DNA, the CDR3 is TGTGCCAGCAGCGCAGAAAGTCCCAAAGTTGTGGTTGACGAGCAGTACTTC.

Points on this clone: A single base separates this from a much larger clone, so it may be a read error. The gene calls are TRBV28 and TRBJ2-7; the match to TRBD1 covers 10 bases. This CDR3 is 13 amino acids long. Germline V gene sequence: CDR1 MDHEN, CDR2 SYDVKM. With V trimmed by 7 bases and J by 3 bases, 3 bases remained unmatched. CDR3 in amino acids: CASTRTGGYEQYF. The CDR3, as DNA: TGTGCCAGCACCCGGACAGGGGGCTACGAGCAGTACTTC.

The V call is TRBV11-2, the J call TRBJ2-7, with TRBD2 matching over 7 bases. The CDR3 consists of 15 residues. The J segment lost 0 bases and the V segment lost 2 bases, leaving 4 bases of the junction unmatched. Germline values: CDR1 SGHAT, CDR2 FQNNGV. CDR3 in DNA: TGTGCCAGCAGCTTAATTAGGACTAGCTCCTACGAGCAGTACTTC. Translated, it gives CASSLIRTSSYEQYF.

Turning to this clone: This specimen includes other DNA sequences encoding the same CDR3. This rearrangement joins TRBV18 to TRBJ1-1; D unclear. This CDR3 is 15 amino acids long. Deletions cut 2 bases from V and 1 base from J, with 11 bases between. The germline V gene has CDR1 KGHSH and CDR2 LQKENI. In DNA, the CDR3 is TGTGCCAGCTCACCAAAAACAGTCAGGAACACTGAAGCTTTCTTT. Translated, it gives CASSPKTVRNTEAFF.

The chain carries TRBV19 and TRBJ1-5; D perhaps matches TRBD1 (6 bases). Trimming removed 3 bases from V and 4 bases from J, with 16 bases in between. The CDR3 has 16 residues. Germline-derived CDR1 and CDR2 are LNHDA and SQIVND (reference sequence). CDR3 amino acids: CASSMDGVGGNQPQHF. The CDR3, as DNA: TGTGCCAGTAGTATGGACGGGGTAGGGGGGAATCAGCCCCAGCATTTT.

The gene calls are TRBV11-1 and TRBJ2-7; tentative D call: TRBD1 (5 bases). Germline V CDR1 and CDR2: SGHAT, FQDESV (reference sequence). The germline V and J ends were trimmed by 1 base and 2 bases, with 12 bases remaining between them. This CDR3 region has 15 residues. The CDR3 spells CASSLGGPGPYEQYF. Written as DNA, the CDR3 is TGTGCCAGCAGCTTAGGAGGACCAGGGCCCTACGAGCAGTACTTC.

This chain links TRBV6-6 with TRBJ2-3, with a tentative D call TRBD1 (6 bases). Germline-derived CDR1 and CDR2 are MNHNY and SVGAGI (reference sequence). The V gene lost 0 bases and the J gene lost 9 bases, with 10 bases spanning the gap. This CDR3 comprises 13 residues. CDR3 nucleotides: TGTGCCAGCAGTTACTCAGGACAGATCACGCAGTATTTT. Its translation: CASSYSGQITQYF.

This sequence joins TRBV2 and TRBJ2-3; D gene unclear. The CDR3 consists of 15 residues. The germline V gene has CDR1 SNHLY and CDR2 FYNNEI. V was shortened by 6 bases and J by 0 bases, with 13 bases between the two germline ends. The CDR3 loop is CASSPLTTSTDTQYF. The CDR3 region has the DNA TGTGCCAGCAGCCCATTGACGACTAGCACAGATACGCAGTATTTT. The whole variable domain, filled in from reference TRBV2 and TRBJ2-3, reads EPEVTQTPSHQVTQMGQEVILRCVPISNHLYFYWYRQILGQKVEFLVSFYNNEISEKSEIFDDQFSVERPDGSNFTLKIRSTKLEDSAMYFCASSPLTTSTDTQYFGPGTRLTVL.

This clone was seen many times. Within the sample, other DNA sequences also encode this same CDR3. The rearrangement joins TRBV11-2 to TRBJ2-7, with no clear D. This CDR3 contains 12 residues. The V end lost 5 bases, the J end lost 3 bases, and 8 bases lay between the germline ends. In germline, CDR1 is SGHAT, CDR2 FQNNGV. The CDR3 here is CASSQGGYEQYF. In DNA, the CDR3 is TGTGCCAGCAGCCAAGGCGGCTACGAGCAGTACTTC. Combining the CDR3 with reference TRBV11-2 and TRBJ2-7 gives the whole variable domain EAGVAQSPRYKIIEKRQSVAFWCNPISGHATLYWYQQILGQGPKLLIQFQNNGVVDDSQLPKDRFSAERLKGVDSTLKIQPAKLEDSAVYLCASSQGGYEQYFGPGTRLTVT.

The V gene is TRBV9, the J gene TRBJ2-5; either TRBD1 or TRBD2 may supply D (6 bases each). The V and J ends lost 3 bases and 7 bases respectively, with 13 bases between them. Per the germline V gene, CDR1 is SGDLS and CDR2 is YYNGEE. This CDR3 is built from 13 residues. CDR3 amino acids: CASSATGAWTQYF. CDR3 DNA sequence: TGTGCCAGCAGCGCCACGGGGGCATGGACCCAGTACTTC.

J is TRBJ1-2 and V is TRBV6-5; 8 nucleotides agree with TRBD1. This CDR3 has 13 amino acids. Germline V gene data show CDR1 as MNHEY and CDR2 as SVGAGI. V gave up 6 bases and J gave up 8 bases; unmatched junction bases: 8. CDR3 nucleotide sequence: TGTGCCAGCAGCGGAGGACAGGGCCAGGGCTACACCTTC. This gives the protein CASSGGQGQGYTF.